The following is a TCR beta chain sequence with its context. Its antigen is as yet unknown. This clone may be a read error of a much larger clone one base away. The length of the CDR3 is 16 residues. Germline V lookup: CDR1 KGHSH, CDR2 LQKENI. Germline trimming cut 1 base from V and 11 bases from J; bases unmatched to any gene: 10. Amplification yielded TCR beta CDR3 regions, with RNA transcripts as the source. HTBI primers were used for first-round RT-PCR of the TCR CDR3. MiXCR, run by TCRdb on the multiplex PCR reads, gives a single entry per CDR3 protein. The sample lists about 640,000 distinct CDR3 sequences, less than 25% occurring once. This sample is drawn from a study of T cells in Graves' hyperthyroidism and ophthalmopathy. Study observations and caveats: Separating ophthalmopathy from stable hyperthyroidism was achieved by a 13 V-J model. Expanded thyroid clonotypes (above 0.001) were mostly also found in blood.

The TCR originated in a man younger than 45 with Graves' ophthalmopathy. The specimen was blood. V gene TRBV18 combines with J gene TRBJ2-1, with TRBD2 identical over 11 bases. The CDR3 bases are TGTGCCAGCTCACCACAACTAGCGGGAGCGGGGAGTAAGCAGTTCTTC. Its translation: CASSPQLAGAGSKQFF.